The 24 T cell receptor beta chains below come from one sample, sequenced in a study of blood T cells in healthy people across ages. For the second PCR, which ran for about 7 to 11 cycles, a sample-barcoded 5' primer and a J-beta primer mix were used. One entry per CDR3 protein results from TCRdb running MiXCR on the 5' RACE reads. The sample consists of approximately 1,000,000 distinct CDR3 sequences, roughly 45% of them appearing once. Material for sequencing was blood. The receptors derive from a woman in her sixties or seventies in good health.

The CDR3 region is CASSRRGTDYGYTF. The DNA of the CDR3 is TGTGCCAGCAGTAGGAGGGGGACAGACTATGGCTACACCTTC. The chain recombines TRBV27 with TRBJ1-2, with 7 bases lining up with TRBD1. The trim removed 5 bases at V and 3 bases at J, leaving 6 bases unmatched. The CDR3 contains 14 residues. CDR1 and CDR2 from the germline V gene are MNHEY and SMNVEV (reference sequence).

The gene calls are TRBV28 and TRBJ2-1; D is unresolved. The CDR3 runs 11 residues. V lost 5 bases and J lost 12, with 11 bases in between. From germline, CDR1 is MDHEN and CDR2 SYDVKM. CDR3 sequence (DNA): TGTGCCAGCAGTAACTACGATGCGCAGTTCTTC. Amino acids: CASSNYDAQFF.

In this sample, this clonotype turned up a few times. The chain joins TRBV12-3 or TRBV12-4 to TRBJ1-1; D is uncertain. The CDR3 contains 14 residues. V lost 2 bases and J 5 bases, leaving 12 bases between the germline ends. CDR3 bases: TGTGCCAGCAGTTTATTCCGGTCTCGGACTGAAGCTTTCTTT. Its translation: CASSLFRSRTEAFF.

This sequence joins TRBV7-9 and TRBJ1-2; the D gene is possibly TRBD1 (6 bases). V was clipped by 1 base and J by 4 bases, with 19 bases between them. This CDR3 region has 17 residues. Germline assignment: CDR1 SEHNR and CDR2 FQNEAQ (reference sequence). CDR3 sequence: CASSLGPPGRGPYGYTF. The CDR3 DNA is TGTGCCAGCAGCTTAGGGCCCCCGGGCAGGGGCCCCTATGGCTACACCTTC.

The rearrangement uses TRBV11-2 and TRBJ2-7; either TRBD1 or TRBD2 may supply D (6 bases each). CDR1 and CDR2 from the germline V gene are SGHAT and FQNNGV. CDR3 length: 16 residues. V lost 0 bases and J 3 bases, leaving 15 bases between the germline ends. Written as DNA, the CDR3 is TGTGCCAGCAGCTTAGATAGTGGGGGGCTGAGCTACGAGCAGTACTTC. Protein: CASSLDSGGLSYEQYF.

The chain recombines TRBV2 with TRBJ2-4; D possibly corresponds to TRBD2 (7 bases). The end of the DNA fits TRBJ2-7 better, so the J call may be wrong. The CDR3 loop spans 18 amino acids. CDR1 is SNHLY, CDR2 FYNNEI, per germline. CDR3 nucleotide sequence: TGTGCCAGCAGTGAAGCTGGGGGGGGCCGGGATCTCTCCTACGAGCAGTACTTC. This codes for CASSEAGGGRDLSYEQYF.

The chain is built from TRBV20-1 and TRBJ2-2; D is unresolved. The CDR3 contains 14 residues. The V and J ends lost 2 bases and 5 bases respectively, with 12 bases between them. Germline V gives CDR1 DFQATT, CDR2 SNEGSKA (reference sequence). The CDR3 region is CSARPQTRTGELFF. The CDR3 bases are TGCAGTGCTAGACCCCAGACACGGACCGGGGAGCTGTTTTTT.

This clonotype was observed at least ten times. The J gene is TRBJ1-2, the V gene TRBV6-5, with TRBD1 identical over 8 bases. V shed 4 bases and J 0 bases; nucleotides not matched to a gene: 1. This CDR3 region has 14 residues. CDR1 is MNHEY and CDR2 is SVGAGI in the germline V gene. The CDR3 here is CASSSQGANYGYTF. The CDR3 DNA reads as TGTGCCAGCAGTTCACAGGGGGCTAACTATGGCTACACCTTC.

This clonotype was detected only once. The V and J genes are TRBV12-3 or TRBV12-4 and TRBJ2-1, with D unresolved. The J call could be wrong; TRBJ2-7 is a better fit for the DNA end. The CDR3 consists of 15 residues. Written as DNA, the CDR3 is TGTGCCAGCAGTGCCGAGCGAGACCTCCACGATGAGCAGTACTTC. Its protein is CASSAERDLHDEQYF.

The rearrangement uses TRBV5-1 and TRBJ2-5; 7 bases are a match to TRBD1. V lost 4 bases and J lost 0; bases outside the gene matches: 3. Germline V gene lookup returns CDR1 SGHRS and CDR2 YFSETQ. The CDR3 runs to 14 residues. As DNA, the CDR3 is TGCGCCAGCAGCGCCCAGGGGGACCAAGAGACCCAGTACTTC. Translating gives CASSAQGDQETQYF.

J is TRBJ2-1 and V is TRBV20-1; 8 bases line up with TRBD2. The germline V gene encodes CDR1 DFQATT and CDR2 SNEGSKA (reference sequence). The CDR3 covers 20 residues. Trimming removed 0 bases from V and 0 bases from J; junction bases left unmatched: 16. CDR3 sequence reads: CSARDHSTGGSPSSYNEQFF. The CDR3 DNA is TGCAGTGCTAGAGACCACTCCACGGGGGGGAGTCCCAGCTCCTACAATGAGCAGTTCTTC.

This chain joins TRBV2 and TRBJ2-1; TRBD1 aligns across 8 bases. The CDR3 runs 12 residues. The germline V gene has CDR1 SNHLY and CDR2 FYNNEI. After removal of 5 bases from V and 12 bases from J, the junction contained 6 bases not matched to a gene. The CDR3 sequence is CASSSRTGLQFF. In DNA form, the CDR3 reads TGTGCCAGCAGTTCACGGACAGGGCTGCAGTTCTTC.

This clonotype was detected only a few times. The V call is TRBV15, the J call TRBJ2-1; D call uncertain. Germline CDR1 is LNHNV and CDR2 is YYDKDF (reference sequence). The length of the CDR3 is 12 residues. Trimming left V 1 base short and J 6 bases short, with 4 bases between. CDR3 DNA sequence: TGTGCCACCAGCAGAGGGGGCAATGAGCAGTTCTTC. Translated: CATSRGGNEQFF.

This sequence joins TRBV7-8 and TRBJ2-1, with TRBD2 matching over 10 bases. Germline CDR1 is SGHVS and CDR2 is FQNEAQ. V gave up 5 bases and J gave up 8 bases; unmatched junction bases: 12. This CDR3 has 16 amino acids. CDR3 region: CASSPWGSGRVHEQFF. In DNA form, the CDR3 reads TGTGCCAGCAGCCCCTGGGGCAGCGGGAGGGTCCATGAGCAGTTCTTC.

This clonotype was counted a few times. The chain joins TRBV7-8 to TRBJ2-7, with TRBD1 identical over 7 bases. The CDR3 spans 15 residues. V lost 3 bases, J lost 0 bases, and 5 bases stayed unmatched. Germline loops: CDR1 SGHVS, CDR2 FQNEAQ. CDR3 sequence: CASSLHRGPSYEQYF. CDR3 coding DNA: TGTGCCAGCAGCTTGCACAGGGGACCCTCCTACGAGCAGTACTTC. Together with reference TRBV7-8 and TRBJ2-7, the CDR3 gives the full variable domain: GAGVSQSPRYKVAKRGQDVALRCDPISGHVSLFWYQQALGQGPEFLTYFQNEAQLDKSGLPSDRFFAERPEGSVSTLKIQRTQQEDSAVYLCASSLHRGPSYEQYFGPGTRLTVT.

The rearrangement joins TRBV6-5 to TRBJ2-7, with 9 bases matching TRBD1. Trimming cost V 5 bases and J 7 bases; bases outside gene matches: 9. Germline V gene data show CDR1 as MNHEY and CDR2 as SVGAGI. CDR3 length: 14 amino acids. CDR3 coding DNA: TGTGCCAGCAGTACCCGGGACAGGGAGGATGAGCAGTACTTC. It encodes CASSTRDREDEQYF.

The rearrangement uses TRBV3-1 and TRBJ2-4, with TRBD1 identical over 11 bases. The CDR3 length is 16 residues. The V gene's germline CDR1 is LGHDT and CDR2 YNNKEL (reference sequence). V lost 1 base, J lost 6 bases, and 5 bases stayed unmatched. The CDR3 is CASSQAGTGGRNIQYF. The CDR3 nucleotides are TGTGCCAGCAGCCAAGCCGGGACAGGGGGGAGAAACATTCAGTACTTC.

The rearrangement uses TRBV7-3 and TRBJ2-1; D may be TRBD2 (6 bases). The CDR3 has 14 amino acids. V lost 2 bases and J 9 bases, leaving 14 bases between the germline ends. From germline, CDR1 is SGHTA and CDR2 FQGTGA. The CDR3 DNA follows: TGTGCCAGCAGCTTATACGGTCTTAGCGGTGAGCAGTTCTTC. It codes for CASSLYGLSGEQFF.

The V call is TRBV12-3 or TRBV12-4, the J call TRBJ2-3; TRBD2 agrees at 7 bases. V gave up 5 bases and J gave up 9 bases; unmatched junction bases: 5. The CDR3 runs 12 residues. For the CDR3, the DNA is TGTGCCAGCAGTCACGGGGAGGGGACGCAGTATTTT. This codes for CASSHGEGTQYF.

The chain couples TRBV6-6 to TRBJ2-7; TRBD2 aligns across 7 bases. TRBJ2-5 matches the DNA end more closely, so the J call is doubtful. CDR1 is MNHNY, CDR2 SVGAGI, per germline (reference sequence). This CDR3 contains 13 residues. CDR3 region: CASTIGGFETQYF. The CDR3, as DNA: TGTGCCAGCACCATCGGGGGGTTCGAGACCCAGTACTTC.

The genes are TRBV18 and TRBJ2-7; no clear D gene. The CDR3 is made up of 12 amino acids. Germline V lookup: CDR1 KGHSH, CDR2 LQKENI. Trimming cost V 8 bases and J 5 bases, with 13 bases left between them. In DNA form, the CDR3 reads TGTGCCAGCGCACGTATTGGGGACGAGCAGTACTTC. Translation: CASARIGDEQYF.

This clonotype was seen once. The chain links TRBV9 to TRBJ2-1; 10 bases match TRBD2. This CDR3 spans 16 amino acids. V shed 0 bases and J 7 bases; nucleotides not matched to a gene: 7. Germline V lookup: CDR1 SGDLS, CDR2 YYNGEE. CDR3 protein: CASSVEPAGGLNEQFF. Written as DNA, the CDR3 is TGTGCCAGCAGCGTAGAACCAGCGGGAGGGCTAAATGAGCAGTTCTTC.

This clonotype appeared many times. This sequence joins TRBV11-2 and TRBJ2-5; TRBD2 matches 7 bases. The V segment lost 5 bases and the J segment 1 base; nucleotides outside the gene matches: 4. Germline V lookup: CDR1 SGHAT, CDR2 FQNNGV. CDR3 size: 14 residues. The CDR3 is CASSPSSGQETQYF. CDR3 coding DNA: TGTGCCAGCAGCCCCTCTAGCGGCCAAGAGACCCAGTACTTC.

The rearrangement links TRBV7-2 to TRBJ1-6; 8 bases map to TRBD1. CDR3 length: 17 amino acids. In germline, CDR1 is SGHTA, CDR2 FQGNSA. The trim removed 0 bases at V and 6 bases at J, leaving 7 bases unmatched. This CDR3 reads CASSLAPGGLPNSPLHF. DNA of the CDR3: TGTGCCAGCAGCTTAGCTCCAGGGGGCCTACCTAATTCACCCCTCCACTTT.